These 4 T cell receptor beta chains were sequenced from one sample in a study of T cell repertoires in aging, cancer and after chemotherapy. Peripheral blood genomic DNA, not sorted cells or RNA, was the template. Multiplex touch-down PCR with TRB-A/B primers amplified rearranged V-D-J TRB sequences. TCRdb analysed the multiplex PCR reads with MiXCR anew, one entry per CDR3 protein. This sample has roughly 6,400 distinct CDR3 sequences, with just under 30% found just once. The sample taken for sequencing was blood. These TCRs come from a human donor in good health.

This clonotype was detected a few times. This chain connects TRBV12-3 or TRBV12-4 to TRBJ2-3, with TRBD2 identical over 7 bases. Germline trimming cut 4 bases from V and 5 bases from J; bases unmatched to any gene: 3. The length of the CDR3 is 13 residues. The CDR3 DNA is TGTGCCAGCAGTTCCGGCGGGGGAGATACGCAGTATTTT. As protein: CASSSGGGDTQYF.

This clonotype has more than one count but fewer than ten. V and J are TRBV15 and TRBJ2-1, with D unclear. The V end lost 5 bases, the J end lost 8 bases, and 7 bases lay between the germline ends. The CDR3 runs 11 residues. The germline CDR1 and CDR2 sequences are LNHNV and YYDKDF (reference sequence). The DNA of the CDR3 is TGTGCCACCAGCCCAAATGATGAGCAGTTCTTC. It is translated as CATSPNDEQFF.

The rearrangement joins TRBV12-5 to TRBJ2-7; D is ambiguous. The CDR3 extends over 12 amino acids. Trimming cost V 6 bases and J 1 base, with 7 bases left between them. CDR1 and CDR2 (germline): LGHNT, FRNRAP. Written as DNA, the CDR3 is TGTGCTAGTGGCGAAGTATCCTACGAGCAGTACTTC. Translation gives CASGEVSYEQYF.

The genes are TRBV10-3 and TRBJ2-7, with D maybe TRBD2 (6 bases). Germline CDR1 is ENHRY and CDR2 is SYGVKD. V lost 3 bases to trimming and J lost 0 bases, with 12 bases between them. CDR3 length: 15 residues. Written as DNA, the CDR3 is TGTGCCATCAGTGACCCGGGAGTTAGCTCCTACGAGCAGTACTTC. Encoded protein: CAISDPGVSSYEQYF.